A selection of T cell receptor beta chains follows, all from one sample in a study of cytomegalovirus exposure and HLA in healthy donors. Sequencing was performed with immunoSEQ multiplex PCR; in TCRdb, only in-frame clones are kept and a portion is missing. The sample has 150,000 to 200,000 clones; 81% are singletons. Sequencing was done on a sample of PBMCs. Receptors were obtained from a woman aged 30 to 39 in good health and CMV-seronegative. CDR3s include the opening cysteine and the closing phenylalanine or tryptophan. Fields, in order: clone size, D gene, J gene, V gene, CDR3 DNA, CDR3 protein. D genes are given only for firm matches. Size tells how often a clone was seen (once, few, many) or the class of an expanded clone, and some rows leave it out.

>-|-|TRBJ2-7|TRBV2
TGTGCCAGCAGTGCCGGGGTATCCTCCTACGAGCAGTACTTC
CASSAGVSSYEQYF
>-|-|TRBJ1-1|TRBV19
TGTGCCAGTAGTATGGACTCCCTGAACACTGAAGCTTTCTTT
CASSMDSLNTEAFF
>-|-|TRBJ2-5|TRBV11-2
TGTGCCAGCAAGGAGGGGGCTCGAGAGACCCAGTACTTC
CASKEGARETQYF
>-|TRBD2|TRBJ2-7|TRBV27
TGTGCCAGCAGTTTATCGGGTCTAGCGGCACTCTCCTACGAGCAGTACTTC
CASSLSGLAALSYEQYF
>-|TRBD2|TRBJ2-2|TRBV7-8
TGTGCCAGCAGCTTAGCAAGAGGACTAGCGGGAGGCATCGGGGAGCTGTTTTTT
CASSLARGLAGGIGELFF
>-|-|TRBJ1-5|TRBV19
TGTGCCAGTAGTATTTTTGCGGGGTGGCAACAGCCCCAGCATTTT
CASSIFAGWQQPQHF
>-|-|TRBJ2-3|TRBV28
TGTGCCAGCAGCTACAATACGGGGGCAGATACGCAGTATTTT
CASSYNTGADTQYF
>-|-|TRBJ1-5|TRBV4-1
TGCGCCAGCAGCCAAGTCTTCAGGACAGCTAATCAGCCCCAGCATTTT
CASSQVFRTANQPQHF
>once|-|TRBJ1-5|TRBV28
TGTGCCATAGTTCGGGGGTTAGGAAATCAGCCCCAGCATTTT
CAIVRGLGNQPQHF
>-|TRBD1|TRBJ2-5|TRBV10-2
TGCGCCAGCAGTGAAGAAACAGGGGGTAGAGAGACCCAGTACTTC
CASSEETGGRETQYF
>-|-|TRBJ1-6|TRBV7-9
TGTGCCAGCAGCCTTAGTCAGGGGCAGGGGAGTTCACCCCTCCACTTT
CASSLSQGQGSSPLHF
>-|-|TRBJ2-1|TRBV6-4
TGTGCCAGCAGTGACTCGAAGGGAGGGACAGGTCGGGTTGAGCAGTTCTTC
CASSDSKGGTGRVEQFF
>-|-|TRBJ1-6|TRBV6-6
TGTGCCAGCAGTCGCGGACAGCCCGACGCATCACCCCTCCACTTT
CASSRGQPDASPLHF
>-|-|TRBJ2-7|TRBV15
TGTGCCACCAGCAGAGTCGGCTACGAGCAGTACTTC
CATSRVGYEQYF
>-|TRBD1|TRBJ2-2|TRBV27
TGTGCCAGCAGTTGGTCCTGGGACAGGGCGAACACCGGGGAGCTGTTTTTT
CASSWSWDRANTGELFF
>-|-|TRBJ2-1|TRBV4-3
TGCGCCAGCAGCCAAGATTGGGGGGGCTTCTGGGATGAGCAGTTCTTC
CASSQDWGGFWDEQFF
>few|-|TRBJ1-6|TRBV27
TGTGCCAGCAGTACCGCTGGCCCTAATTCACCCCTCCACTTT
CASSTAGPNSPLHF
>few|TRBD1|TRBJ1-1|TRBV6-1
TGTGCCAGCAGATGGGACAGGGGGCTTACTGAAGCTTTCTTT
CASRWDRGLTEAFF
>-|-|TRBJ2-5|TRBV5-4
TGTGCCAGCAGCTTCAGGGGCCAAGAGACCCAGTACTTC
CASSFRGQETQYF
>once|-|TRBJ1-6|TRBV4-3
TGCGCCAGCAGCCAAATCAGGGGCCAAGGTTCACCCCTCCACTTT
CASSQIRGQGSPLHF